This TCR beta chain was found in a study of CD8+ T cells in alopecia areata. Study-level background: Treated patients were given 5 to 10 mg oral tofacitinib twice daily. A 6-month period off drug followed tofacitinib, which lasted 6 to 18 months. Study-level results: Affected scalp, especially in alopecia totalis/universalis, had a higher clonality than normal scalp did.

A note on this clone: Its antigen is unknown.

Sequencing used cDNA as its template, made by extracting RNA and reverse transcribing it. Clones were sequenced by immunoSEQ multiplex PCR, and TCRdb holds only the in-frame ones, with some missing. The sample has 160,000 or so clones, approximately 65% seen once. Germline V gene lookup returns CDR1 SGHDN and CDR2 FVKESK. The CDR3 contains 14 residues. J lost 4 bases, V lost 4 bases, and 4 bases had no gene match. The clonotype originates from a human donor with alopecia areata. This rearrangement joins TRBV14 to TRBJ1-2, with 9 bases lining up with TRBD1. The material sequenced was CD8+ T cells sorted from blood, taken at week 0. CDR3 sequence: CASSPGQGSYGYTF. The CDR3 region has the DNA TGTGCCAGCAGCCCAGGACAGGGGAGCTATGGCTACACCTTC.